Listed below are T cell receptor beta chains from one sample, sequenced in a study of post-analysis software for immune sequencing data. TCRdb re-called the PCR reads through MiXCR, storing one row per CDR3 protein. The table records hundreds of thousands of distinct CDR3 sequences, less than 35% of them present only once. The sample comprised blood. All receptors derive from a girl between 10 and 17 years old with multiple sclerosis. Both conserved end residues are part of each CDR3. D genes are given only for firm matches. Size values are once, few and many counts, or a class for expanded clones, and some rows have none.

>few|-|TRBJ1-2|TRBV20-1
CSAATTSNYGYTF
TGCAGTGCTGCGACAACTTCTAACTATGGCTACACCTTC
>few|-|TRBJ1-4|TRBV29-1
CSARGVGEKLFF
TGCAGCGCGCGGGGCGTAGGTGAAAAACTGTTTTTT
>few|TRBD1|TRBJ2-5|TRBV27
CASSPGTGARTQYF
TGTGCCAGCAGCCCTGGGACAGGGGCTCGGACCCAGTACTTC
>few|-|TRBJ1-2|TRBV12-3/TRBV12-4
CASSLGGLANYGYTF
TGTGCCAGCAGTTTAGGGGGGTTAGCTAACTATGGCTACACCTTC
>-|-|TRBJ2-3|TRBV29-1
CSVVQSGTDTQYF
TGCAGCGTTGTCCAAAGCGGGACAGATACGCAGTATTTT
>few|-|TRBJ2-7|TRBV7-9
CASSSIRGTLSYEQYF
TGTGCCAGCAGCTCGATACGTGGGACACTCTCCTACGAGCAGTACTTC
>-|TRBD1|TRBJ2-5|TRBV20-1
CSADGTGKGETQYF
TGCAGTGCAGACGGGACAGGGAAGGGAGAGACCCAGTACTTC
>-|-|TRBJ1-5|TRBV5-1
CASSQTWGGEQPQHF
TGCGCCAGCAGCCAAACGTGGGGGGGGGAGCAGCCCCAGCATTTT
>many|TRBD2|TRBJ2-1|TRBV20-1
CSARLSWASGRPSSYNEQFF
TGCAGTGCTAGATTATCCTGGGCTAGCGGGAGGCCGAGCTCCTACAATGAGCAGTTCTTC
>many|-|TRBJ2-1|TRBV6-6
CATTPGALASNEQFF
TGTGCCACCACGCCCGGGGCTCTAGCGAGTAATGAGCAGTTCTTC
>-|TRBD2|TRBJ2-5|TRBV5-1
CASSSTLRLAGGRETQYF
TGCGCCAGCAGCTCCACCCTTCGACTAGCGGGAGGCCGGGAGACCCAGTACTTC
>-|-|TRBJ2-3|TRBV20-1
CSVTRVGFTDTQYF
TGCAGTGTTACGAGGGTAGGCTTCACAGATACGCAGTATTTT
>-|-|TRBJ2-7|TRBV21-1
CASSKVNYQGGSYEQYF
TGTGCCAGCAGCAAAGTGAATTACCAGGGAGGGTCCTACGAGCAGTACTTC
>few|-|TRBJ2-7|TRBV11-2
CASSSGRRTYEQYF
TGTGCCAGCAGCTCTGGACGGAGAACCTACGAGCAGTACTTC
>-|-|TRBJ2-5|TRBV11-1
CASSFDRLETQYF
TGTGCCAGCAGCTTCGATAGATTAGAGACCCAGTACTTC
>-|-|TRBJ1-1|TRBV4-1
CASRLSPGAVTEAFF
TGCGCCAGCAGACTGAGCCCAGGGGCGGTAACTGAAGCTTTCTTT
>few|-|TRBJ2-7|TRBV6-2/TRBV6-3
CASRSTVYEQYF
TGTGCCAGCAGGTCTACAGTCTACGAGCAGTACTTC
>few|-|TRBJ1-4|TRBV5-1
CASSLGVPNEKLFF
TGCGCCAGCAGCTTGGGGGTGCCTAATGAAAAACTGTTTTTT
>once|TRBD1|TRBJ2-2|TRBV7-9
CASTSGTGRQELFF
TGTGCCAGCACTTCTGGGACAGGAAGGCAGGAACTGTTTTTT
>-|-|TRBJ2-7|TRBV6-5
CASSYSTGYPTPGEQYF
TGTGCCAGCAGTTACTCGACGGGGTACCCAACCCCTGGCGAGCAGTACTTC
>-|TRBD1|TRBJ1-4|TRBV7-2
CASSLFPGTANEKLFF
TGTGCCAGCAGCTTATTCCCCGGGACAGCAAATGAAAAACTGTTTTTT
>few|-|TRBJ2-7|TRBV10-3
CAIKSGHFYEQYF
TGTGCCATCAAATCGGGACACTTCTACGAGCAGTACTTC
>few|-|TRBJ2-3|TRBV6-6
CASSYTVGTDTQYF
TGTGCCAGCAGTTATACGGTTGGGACAGATACGCAGTATTTT
>-|-|TRBJ1-4|TRBV9
CASSVDGINEKLFF
TGTGCCAGCAGCGTAGACGGCATCAATGAAAAACTGTTTTTT
>many|TRBD1|TRBJ2-3|TRBV3-1
CASSQGTGGTDTQYF
TGTGCCAGCAGCCAAGGGACAGGGGGCACAGATACGCAGTATTTT
>-|TRBD1|TRBJ1-6|TRBV10-3
CATLPGQSNSPLHF
TGTGCCACTCTCCCGGGACAGTCGAATTCACCCCTCCACTTT
>-|-|TRBJ1-4|TRBV24-1
CATSGRYATNKKLFF
TGTGCCACCAGTGGACGATATGCAACTAATAAAAAACTGTTTTTT
>-|-|TRBJ2-4|TRBV4-3
CASSQELRGLAKNIQYF
TGCGCCAGCAGCCAAGAGTTACGGGGGTTAGCCAAAAACATTCAGTACTTC
>few|-|TRBJ2-3|TRBV7-2
CASSLEGSETDTQYF
TGTGCCAGCAGCTTAGAGGGGTCCGAGACAGATACGCAGTATTTT
>-|-|TRBJ1-1|TRBV12-3/TRBV12-4
CATSLDANTEAFF
TGTGCCACTAGCTTGGACGCGAACACTGAAGCTTTCTTT
>few|-|TRBJ2-5|TRBV20-1
CSAREGGGWETQYF
TGCAGTGCTAGAGAGGGCGGGGGCTGGGAGACCCAGTACTTC
>few|-|TRBJ2-5|TRBV7-8
CAAGQLGGQETQYF
TGTGCCGCCGGCCAATTAGGCGGACAAGAGACCCAGTACTTC
>-|TRBD2|TRBJ2-7|TRBV28
CASSLLSGRGLYEQYF
TGTGCCAGCAGTTTATTGAGCGGGAGAGGCCTCTACGAGCAGTACTTC
>few|TRBD1|TRBJ1-3|TRBV28
CASSRGQAFSGNTIYF
TGTGCCAGCAGTCGGGGACAGGCCTTCTCTGGAAACACCATATATTTT
>-|-|TRBJ2-7|TRBV12-3/TRBV12-4
CASSLVGRRYF
TGTGCCAGCAGTTTAGTCGGGCGGAGGTACTTC
>-|TRBD2|TRBJ2-1|TRBV2
CASKLAVTSYNEQFF
TGTGCCAGCAAACTAGCGGTCACCTCCTACAATGAGCAGTTCTTC
>few|-|TRBJ1-4|TRBV5-4
CASSLAGLDSEKLFF
TGTGCCAGCAGCTTGGCAGGGCTTGACAGTGAAAAACTGTTTTTT
>few|TRBD2|TRBJ2-1|TRBV24-1
CATSDGGLAGYNEQFF
TGTGCCACCAGTGATGGGGGACTAGCGGGGTACAATGAGCAGTTCTTC
>many|TRBD2|TRBJ2-5|TRBV7-9
CASSGGEETQYF
TGTGCCAGCAGCGGGGGGGAAGAGACCCAGTACTTC
>-|TRBD2|TRBJ2-5|TRBV6-1
CASSEVSGRRETQYF
TGTGCCAGCAGTGAAGTTAGCGGGCGGCGGGAGACCCAGTACTTC
>-|TRBD2|TRBJ2-3|TRBV5-1
CASSSFLAGARRETDTQYF
TGCGCCAGCAGCTCATTTCTAGCGGGGGCCCGACGAGAGACAGATACGCAGTATTTT
>few|TRBD1|TRBJ2-5|TRBV5-1
CASSRGTGIQETQYF
TGCGCCAGCAGCCGTGGGACAGGGATCCAAGAGACCCAGTACTTC
>few|-|TRBJ2-2|TRBV11-2
CASSLERSGELFF
TGTGCCAGCAGCTTAGAGAGGTCCGGGGAGCTGTTTTTT